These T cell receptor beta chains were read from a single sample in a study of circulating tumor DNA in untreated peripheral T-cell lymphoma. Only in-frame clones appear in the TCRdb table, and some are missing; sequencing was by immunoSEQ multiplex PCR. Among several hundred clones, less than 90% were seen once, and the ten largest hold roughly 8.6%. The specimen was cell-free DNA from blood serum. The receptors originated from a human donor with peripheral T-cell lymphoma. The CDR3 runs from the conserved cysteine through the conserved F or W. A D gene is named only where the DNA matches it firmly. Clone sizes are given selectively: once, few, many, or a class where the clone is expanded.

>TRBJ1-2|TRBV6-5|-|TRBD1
CAIKQGLGDYGYTF
TGTGCCATCAAACAGGGGCTTGGTGACTATGGCTACACCTTC
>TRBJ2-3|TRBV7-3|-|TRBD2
CASSLRLAGGVADTQYF
TGTGCCAGCAGCTTAAGGCTAGCGGGAGGGGTCGCAGATACGCAGTATTTT
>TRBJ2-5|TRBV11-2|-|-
CASRLGRGLARYQETQYF
TGTGCCAGCAGGTTGGGGCGAGGGCTAGCGAGGTACCAAGAGACCCAGTACTTC
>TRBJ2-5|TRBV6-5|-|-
CASSKPGPSEETQYF
TGTGCCAGCAGTAAACCGGGACCCAGCGAAGAGACCCAGTACTTC
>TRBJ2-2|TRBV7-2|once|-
CASSLGPGRTGELFF
TGTGCCAGCAGCTTGGGGCCGGGACGGACCGGGGAGCTGTTTTTT
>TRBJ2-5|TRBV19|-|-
CASSIRGPVGGETQYF
TGTGCCAGTAGTATTCGGGGACCGGTAGGGGGGGAGACCCAGTACTTC
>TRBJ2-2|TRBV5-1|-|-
CASSGAGNTGELFF
TGCGCCAGCAGCGGGGCAGGGAACACCGGGGAGCTGTTTTTT
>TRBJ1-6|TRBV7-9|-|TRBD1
CASRPGGIHSPLHF
TGTGCCAGCAGGCCAGGGGGAATTCATTCACCCCTCCACTTT
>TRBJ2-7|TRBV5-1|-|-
CASSRTMTVEQYF
TGCGCCAGCAGCCGCACCATGACAGTTGAGCAGTACTTC
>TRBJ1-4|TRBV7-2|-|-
CASKAGGGEKLFF
TGTGCCAGCAAGGCCGGGGGAGGTGAAAAACTGTTTTTT
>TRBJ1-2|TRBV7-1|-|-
CASSLGPGNGYTF
TGTGCCAGCAGCTTAGGACCTGGTAATGGCTACACCTTC
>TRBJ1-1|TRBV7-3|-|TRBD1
CASSLRGTGGGANTEAFF
TGTGCCAGCAGCTTACGAGGGACAGGGGGTGGGGCGAACACTGAAGCTTTCTTT
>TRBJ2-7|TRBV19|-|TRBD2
CASSPGLRYEQYF
TGTGCCAGTAGTCCGGGACTACGCTACGAGCAGTACTTC
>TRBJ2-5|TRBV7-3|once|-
CASSLNPGPQETQYF
TGTGCCAGCAGCTTAAACCCAGGGCCCCAGGAGACCCAGTACTTC
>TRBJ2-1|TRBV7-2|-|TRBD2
CASSSTSGGATYNEQFF
TGTGCCAGCAGCTCGACTAGCGGGGGGGCCACCTACAATGAGCAGTTCTTC
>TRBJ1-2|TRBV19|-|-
CASSIEKRQSYGYTF
TGTGCCAGTAGTATAGAGAAGCGACAGAGCTATGGCTACACCTTC
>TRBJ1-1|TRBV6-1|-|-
CASSEIVDIAEAFF
TGTGCCAGCAGTGAAATAGTGGATATAGCTGAAGCTTTCTTT
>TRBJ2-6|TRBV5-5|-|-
CASSLGSGANVLTF
TGTGCCAGCAGCCTAGGCTCTGGGGCCAACGTCCTGACTTTC
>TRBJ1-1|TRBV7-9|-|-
CASSFQLVNTEAFF
TGTGCCAGCAGCTTCCAGCTGGTGAACACTGAAGCTTTCTTT
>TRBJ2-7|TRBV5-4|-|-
CASSKDSGNYEQYF
TGTGCCAGCAGCAAGGACAGTGGAAACTACGAGCAGTACTTC
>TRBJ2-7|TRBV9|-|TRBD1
CASSALGQGFEEQYF
TGTGCCAGCAGCGCTCTGGGACAGGGTTTTGAAGAGCAGTACTTC
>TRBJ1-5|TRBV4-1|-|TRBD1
CASSQEDRGRQPQHF
TGCGCCAGCAGCCAAGAGGACAGGGGACGACAGCCCCAGCATTTT
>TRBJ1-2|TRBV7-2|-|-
CASSLAGTRDYGYTF
TGTGCCAGCAGCTTAGCAGGGACCAGGGACTATGGCTACACCTTC
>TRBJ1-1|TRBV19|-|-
CASSMALNTEAFF
TGTGCCAGTAGTATGGCCTTGAACACTGAAGCTTTCTTT
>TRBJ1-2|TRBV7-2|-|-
CASSLGPGNGYTF
TGTGCCAGCAGCTTAGGACCTGGTAATGGCTACACCTTC
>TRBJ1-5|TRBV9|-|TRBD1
CASSALPGGTQPQHF
TGTGCCAGCAGCGCCCTTCCAGGGGGCACTCAGCCCCAGCATTTT
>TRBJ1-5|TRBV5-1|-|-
CASSLALGGQPQHF
TGCGCCAGCAGCTTGGCGCTGGGAGGTCAGCCCCAGCATTTT
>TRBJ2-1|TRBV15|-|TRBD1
CATSKTGDEQFF
TGTGCCACCAGCAAGACAGGGGATGAGCAGTTCTTC
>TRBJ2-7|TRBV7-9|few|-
CASSPEAAYEQYF
TGTGCCAGCAGTCCCGAGGCGGCCTACGAGCAGTACTTC
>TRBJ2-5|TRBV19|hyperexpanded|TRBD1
CASSIRGQGGRETQYF
TGTGCCAGTAGTATTAGGGGACAGGGAGGGCGGGAGACCCAGTACTTC
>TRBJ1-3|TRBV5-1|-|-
CASSLEDSGNTIYF
TGCGCCAGCAGCTTGGAAGATTCTGGAAACACCATATATTTT
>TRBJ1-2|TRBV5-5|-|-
CASSLARRKDTPQTNYGYTF
TGTGCCAGCAGCTTGGCCCGACGGAAGGACACCCCGCAGACTAACTATGGCTACACCTTC
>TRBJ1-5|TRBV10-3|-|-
CAISVDRSNQPQHF
TGTGCCATCAGTGTTGACAGAAGCAATCAGCCCCAGCATTTT
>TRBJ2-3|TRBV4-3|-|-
CASSQERAADTQYF
TGCGCCAGCAGCCAAGAACGGGCGGCCGATACGCAGTATTTT
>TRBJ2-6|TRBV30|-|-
CAWSVSGANVLTF
TGTGCCTGGAGTGTATCCGGGGCCAACGTCCTGACTTTC
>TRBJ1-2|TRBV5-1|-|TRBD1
CASSSPGQGASYGYTF
TGCGCCAGCAGCTCCCCGGGACAGGGGGCGTCCTATGGCTACACCTTC
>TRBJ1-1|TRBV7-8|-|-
CASSLAEGRTEAFF
TGTGCCAGCAGCTTAGCAGAGGGGCGTACTGAAGCTTTCTTT
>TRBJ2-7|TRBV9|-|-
CASSVAGQGDEQYF
TGTGCCAGCAGCGTAGCTGGCCAAGGGGACGAGCAGTACTTC
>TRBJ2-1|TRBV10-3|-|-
CAISESGGSYNEQFF
TGTGCCATCAGTGAGTCGGGCGGGTCCTACAATGAGCAGTTCTTC
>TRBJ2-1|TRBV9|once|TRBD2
CASSVEGGYEQFF
TGTGCCAGCAGCGTAGAGGGAGGGTATGAGCAGTTCTTC
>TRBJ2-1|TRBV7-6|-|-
CASSSPYNEQFF
TGTGCCAGCAGCTCACCATACAATGAGCAGTTCTTC
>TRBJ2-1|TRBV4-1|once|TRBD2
CASSQGGGEQFF
TGCGCCAGCAGCCAAGGGGGGGGTGAGCAGTTCTTC
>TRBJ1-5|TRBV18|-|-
CASSPRPNQPQHF
TGTGCCAGCTCACCACGGCCAAATCAGCCCCAGCATTTT
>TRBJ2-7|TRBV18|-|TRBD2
CASSPAGLATEQYF
TGTGCCAGCTCACCGGCGGGACTAGCGACCGAGCAGTACTTC
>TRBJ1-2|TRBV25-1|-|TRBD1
CASSDSMDRGRGYTF
TGTGCCAGCAGTGACTCCATGGACAGGGGGCGTGGCTACACCTTC
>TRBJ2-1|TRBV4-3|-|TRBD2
CASSQEGLAGGNEQFF
TGCGCCAGCAGCCAAGAGGGACTAGCGGGGGGGAATGAGCAGTTCTTC
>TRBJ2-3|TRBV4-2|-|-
CASSQVADTQYF
TGTGCCAGCAGCCAAGTGGCAGATACGCAGTATTTT
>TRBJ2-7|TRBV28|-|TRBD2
CASRKGTSGSIYEQYF
TGTGCCAGCAGGAAAGGGACTAGCGGGAGTATCTACGAGCAGTACTTC
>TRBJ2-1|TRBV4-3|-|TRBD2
CASSTTSGSVYEQFF
TGCGCCAGCAGTACCACTAGCGGGAGTGTCTATGAGCAGTTCTTC
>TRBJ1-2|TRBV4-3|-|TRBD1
CASSLDRGDGYTF
TGCGCCAGCAGCCTTGACAGGGGAGATGGCTACACCTTC
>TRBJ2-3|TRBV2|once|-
CASSAGSTSTDTQYF
TGTGCCAGCAGTGCTGGTTCCACTAGCACAGATACGCAGTATTTT
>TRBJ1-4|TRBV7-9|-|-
CASSLASGGLEKLFF
TGTGCCAGCAGCTTAGCGTCGGGGGGCTTAGAAAAACTGTTTTTT
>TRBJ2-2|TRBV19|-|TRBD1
CASSTPSGTGFAGELFF
TGTGCCAGTAGTACCCCATCCGGGACAGGGTTCGCCGGGGAGCTGTTTTTT
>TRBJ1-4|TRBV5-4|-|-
CASSLYAGLNEKLFF
TGTGCCAGCAGCTTGTATGCGGGGCTTAATGAAAAACTGTTTTTT
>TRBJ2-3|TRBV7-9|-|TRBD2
CASIDGRSSTDTQYF
TGTGCCAGCATCGACGGGAGGTCTAGCACAGATACGCAGTATTTT
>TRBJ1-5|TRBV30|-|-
CAWSLALLSQPQHF
TGTGCCTGGAGTTTGGCCCTTTTAAGTCAGCCCCAGCATTTT
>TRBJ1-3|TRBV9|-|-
CASSVAGYGNTIYF
TGTGCCAGCAGCGTAGCCGGGTACGGAAACACCATATATTTT
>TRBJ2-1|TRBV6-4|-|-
CASSDNLNEQFF
TGTGCCAGCAGTGACAATCTGAATGAGCAGTTCTTC
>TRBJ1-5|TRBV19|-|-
CATGREQPQHF
TGTGCGACAGGACGGGAACAGCCCCAGCATTTT
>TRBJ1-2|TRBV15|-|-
CATSRGQGGQQYGYTF
TGTGCCACTTCCCGTGGCCAAGGGGGACAACAGTATGGCTACACCTTC